A selection of T cell receptor beta chains follows, all from one sample in a study of stem cell transplantation in POMP-related autoinflammatory disease. This table comes from immunoSEQ multiplex PCR, and its TCRdb copy is limited to in-frame clones, with some not included. The table records some 65,000 clones, approximately 91% of them present only once. The sequencing here drew on CD4+ T cells from PBMCs, taken after stem cell transplantation. These receptors all come from a human patient with POMP-related autoinflammation and immune dysregulation (PRAID). A share of the T cells may be of graft donor origin. CDR3s include the opening cysteine and the closing phenylalanine or tryptophan. The D gene is left open where the match is weak. Clone size, where shown, is once, few, many, or a class for clones that have expanded.

d_gene: TRBD2; v_gene: TRBV10-2; abundance: once; j_gene: TRBJ2-3; CDR3aa: CASRRTSSDTQYF; CDR3nt: TGCGCCAGCAGGCGGACTAGCTCAGATACGCAGTATTTT
d_gene: -; v_gene: TRBV24-1; abundance: once; j_gene: TRBJ2-5; CDR3aa: CATSDPRTAGETQYF; CDR3nt: TGTGCCACCAGTGATCCCCGGACGGCGGGGGAGACCCAGTACTTC
d_gene: TRBD1; v_gene: TRBV6-1; abundance: -; j_gene: TRBJ2-7; CDR3aa: CASSARTGGYSYEQYF; CDR3nt: TGTGCCAGCAGTGCAAGGACAGGGGGCTATTCCTACGAGCAGTACTTC
d_gene: -; v_gene: TRBV18; abundance: few; j_gene: TRBJ1-2; CDR3aa: CASSPAVGFSGYTF; CDR3nt: TGTGCCAGCTCACCGGCTGTGGGGTTTAGTGGCTACACCTTC
d_gene: -; v_gene: TRBV10-3; abundance: -; j_gene: TRBJ1-5; CDR3aa: CAISDKAYGNQPQHF; CDR3nt: TGTGCCATCAGTGACAAAGCCTATGGAAATCAGCCCCAGCATTTT
d_gene: TRBD1; v_gene: TRBV19; abundance: -; j_gene: TRBJ1-5; CDR3aa: CASLDRVGQPQHF; CDR3nt: TGTGCCAGTCTTGACAGGGTAGGTCAGCCCCAGCATTTT
d_gene: -; v_gene: TRBV19; abundance: -; j_gene: TRBJ1-5; CDR3aa: CASSMGGRNQPQHF; CDR3nt: TGTGCCAGTAGTATGGGAGGTCGCAATCAGCCCCAGCATTTT
d_gene: -; v_gene: TRBV12-3/TRBV12-4; abundance: -; j_gene: TRBJ1-6; CDR3aa: CASSLLIWGPLHF; CDR3nt: TGTGCCAGCAGTTTACTCATCTGGGGACCCCTCCACTTT
d_gene: -; v_gene: TRBV2; abundance: -; j_gene: TRBJ1-2; CDR3aa: CASSETEDTF; CDR3nt: TGTGCCAGCAGTGAAACAGAAGACACCTTC
d_gene: -; v_gene: TRBV30; abundance: -; j_gene: TRBJ1-3; CDR3aa: CAWSIGGGSGNTIYF; CDR3nt: TGTGCCTGGAGTATAGGAGGGGGCTCTGGAAACACCATATATTTT
d_gene: TRBD1; v_gene: TRBV3-1/TRBV3-2; abundance: -; j_gene: TRBJ2-3; CDR3aa: CASEDRGRPDTQYF; CDR3nt: TGTGCCAGCGAGGACAGGGGGCGACCAGATACGCAGTATTTT
d_gene: -; v_gene: TRBV6-1; abundance: -; j_gene: TRBJ2-5; CDR3aa: CASSEVGETQYF; CDR3nt: TGTGCCAGCAGTGAGGTCGGAGAGACCCAGTACTTC
d_gene: -; v_gene: TRBV4-1; abundance: -; j_gene: TRBJ1-3; CDR3aa: CASSRQAGISGNTIYF; CDR3nt: TGCGCCAGCAGCCGACAGGCCGGGATCTCTGGAAACACCATATATTTT
d_gene: -; v_gene: TRBV4-2; abundance: -; j_gene: TRBJ2-6; CDR3aa: CASSPFWDGTSGANVLTF; CDR3nt: TGTGCCAGCAGCCCATTCTGGGACGGAACCTCTGGGGCCAACGTCCTGACTTTC
d_gene: TRBD2; v_gene: TRBV6-5; abundance: -; j_gene: TRBJ2-3; CDR3aa: CASRLAGRYTQYF; CDR3nt: TGTGCCAGCAGACTAGCGGGAAGGTATACGCAGTATTTT
d_gene: -; v_gene: TRBV6-1; abundance: -; j_gene: TRBJ2-2; CDR3aa: CASSEWGSGELFF; CDR3nt: TGTGCCAGCAGTGAATGGGGCTCCGGGGAGCTGTTTTTT
d_gene: TRBD1; v_gene: TRBV7-9; abundance: -; j_gene: TRBJ1-2; CDR3aa: CASSGRTGNGYTF; CDR3nt: TGTGCCAGCAGCGGACGGACAGGGAATGGCTACACCTTC
d_gene: TRBD1; v_gene: TRBV19; abundance: few; j_gene: TRBJ2-3; CDR3aa: CASAKIDRALRDTQYF; CDR3nt: TGTGCCAGTGCCAAAATCGACAGGGCTTTGAGAGATACGCAGTATTTT
d_gene: -; v_gene: TRBV7-9; abundance: -; j_gene: TRBJ1-5; CDR3aa: CASSPLGAGQPQHF; CDR3nt: TGTGCCAGCAGCCCACTAGGGGCGGGACAGCCCCAGCATTTT
d_gene: -; v_gene: TRBV6-5; abundance: few; j_gene: TRBJ1-2; CDR3aa: CASTLRVGRGYTF; CDR3nt: TGTGCCAGCACGTTGAGAGTTGGCAGGGGCTACACCTTC
d_gene: -; v_gene: TRBV5-1; abundance: -; j_gene: TRBJ1-2; CDR3aa: CASSLTSDYGYTF; CDR3nt: TGCGCCAGCAGCTTGACCAGCGACTATGGCTACACCTTC
d_gene: TRBD1; v_gene: TRBV7-9; abundance: -; j_gene: TRBJ2-5; CDR3aa: CASSLGRYRGPETQYF; CDR3nt: TGTGCCAGCAGCTTAGGGCGCTACAGGGGACCCGAGACCCAGTACTTC
d_gene: -; v_gene: TRBV24-1; abundance: -; j_gene: TRBJ2-3; CDR3aa: CATSDSSGTDTQYF; CDR3nt: TGTGCCACCAGTGATTCCTCCGGAACAGATACGCAGTATTTT
d_gene: -; v_gene: TRBV28; abundance: -; j_gene: TRBJ1-5; CDR3aa: CATRRHFYSNQPQHF; CDR3nt: TGTGCCACCAGGCGGCATTTTTATAGCAATCAGCCCCAGCATTTT
d_gene: TRBD1; v_gene: TRBV7-9; abundance: -; j_gene: TRBJ2-2; CDR3aa: CASSLLTGAPGELFF; CDR3nt: TGTGCCAGCAGTCTACTCACAGGGGCCCCCGGGGAGCTGTTTTTT
d_gene: -; v_gene: TRBV18; abundance: -; j_gene: TRBJ1-5; CDR3aa: CASSPPGGVGPQHF; CDR3nt: TGTGCCAGCTCACCACCTGGCGGTGTCGGTCCCCAGCATTTT
d_gene: -; v_gene: TRBV19; abundance: few; j_gene: TRBJ1-2; CDR3aa: CASKDTANYGYTF; CDR3nt: TGTGCCAGTAAGGACACCGCTAACTATGGCTACACCTTC
d_gene: TRBD1; v_gene: TRBV19; abundance: -; j_gene: TRBJ1-4; CDR3aa: CASSPGTGASNEKLFF; CDR3nt: TGTGCCAGTAGTCCCGGGACAGGGGCTTCTAATGAAAAACTGTTTTTT
d_gene: TRBD2; v_gene: TRBV10-3; abundance: -; j_gene: TRBJ2-1; CDR3aa: CAISESGGRQYNEQFF; CDR3nt: TGTGCCATCAGTGAGTCGGGGGGGAGGCAGTACAATGAGCAGTTCTTC
d_gene: -; v_gene: TRBV9; abundance: -; j_gene: TRBJ1-2; CDR3aa: CASSRDGQNYGYTF; CDR3nt: TGTGCCAGCAGCCGAGATGGACAGAACTATGGCTACACCTTC
d_gene: -; v_gene: TRBV6-6; abundance: -; j_gene: TRBJ1-5; CDR3aa: CASSRYRDSNQPQHF; CDR3nt: TGTGCCAGCAGTAGATACAGGGATAGCAATCAGCCCCAGCATTTT
d_gene: -; v_gene: TRBV3-1/TRBV3-2; abundance: -; j_gene: TRBJ1-1; CDR3aa: CASSQSGSLEAFF; CDR3nt: TGTGCCAGCAGCCAAAGCGGCAGCCTTGAAGCTTTCTTT
d_gene: -; v_gene: TRBV3-1/TRBV3-2; abundance: -; j_gene: TRBJ2-5; CDR3aa: CASSQVSRETQYF; CDR3nt: TGTGCCAGCAGCCAAGTGAGCAGAGAGACCCAGTACTTC
d_gene: TRBD1; v_gene: TRBV2; abundance: once; j_gene: TRBJ2-5; CDR3aa: CASSFDRGQETQYF; CDR3nt: TGTGCCAGCAGCTTCGACAGGGGGCAAGAGACCCAGTACTTC
d_gene: TRBD1; v_gene: TRBV6-5; abundance: -; j_gene: TRBJ1-3; CDR3aa: CASSSGTGMGNTIYF; CDR3nt: TGTGCCAGCAGCTCCGGGACAGGAATGGGAAACACCATATATTTT
d_gene: TRBD1; v_gene: TRBV25-1; abundance: -; j_gene: TRBJ1-2; CDR3aa: CASSDPTGGYGYTF; CDR3nt: TGTGCCAGCAGTGATCCCACAGGGGGCTATGGCTACACCTTC
d_gene: TRBD1; v_gene: TRBV28; abundance: -; j_gene: TRBJ1-2; CDR3aa: CASSSHRQGKRGYTF; CDR3nt: TGTGCCAGCAGCTCCCACCGACAGGGAAAAAGAGGCTACACCTTC
d_gene: TRBD1; v_gene: TRBV7-9; abundance: -; j_gene: TRBJ1-3; CDR3aa: CASSSGQGYSGNTIYF; CDR3nt: TGTGCCAGCAGCTCCGGACAGGGGTACTCTGGAAACACCATATATTTT
d_gene: -; v_gene: TRBV5-1; abundance: -; j_gene: TRBJ1-4; CDR3aa: CASRTDSEKLFF; CDR3nt: TGCGCCAGCAGAACGGACAGTGAAAAACTGTTTTTT
d_gene: TRBD1; v_gene: TRBV6-5; abundance: once; j_gene: TRBJ1-2; CDR3aa: CASSLRDRSGYTF; CDR3nt: TGTGCCAGCAGTCTCCGGGACAGGTCTGGCTACACCTTC
d_gene: -; v_gene: TRBV6-5; abundance: -; j_gene: TRBJ2-5; CDR3aa: CASSYSAQETQYF; CDR3nt: TGTGCCAGCAGTTACTCGGCGCAAGAGACCCAGTACTTC
d_gene: -; v_gene: TRBV6-5; abundance: -; j_gene: TRBJ1-4; CDR3aa: CASSYSGTTTNEKLFF; CDR3nt: TGTGCCAGCAGTTACTCTGGGACTACAACTAATGAAAAACTGTTTTTT